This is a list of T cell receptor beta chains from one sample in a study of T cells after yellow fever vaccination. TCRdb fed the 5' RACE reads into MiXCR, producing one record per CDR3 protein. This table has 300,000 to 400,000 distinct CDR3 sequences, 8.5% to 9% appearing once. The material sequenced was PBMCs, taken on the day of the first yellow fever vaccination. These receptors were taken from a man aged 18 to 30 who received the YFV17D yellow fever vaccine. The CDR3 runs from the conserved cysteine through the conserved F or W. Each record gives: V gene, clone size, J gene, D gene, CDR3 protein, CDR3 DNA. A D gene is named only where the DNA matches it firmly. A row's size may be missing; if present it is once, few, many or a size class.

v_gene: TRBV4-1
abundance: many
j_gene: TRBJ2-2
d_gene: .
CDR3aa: CASSPYGAGELFF
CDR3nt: TGCGCCAGCAGCCCCTATGGGGCCGGGGAGCTGTTTTTT

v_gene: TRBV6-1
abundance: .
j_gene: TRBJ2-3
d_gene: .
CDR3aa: CASSAPPEGQTRTDTQYF
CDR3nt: TGTGCCAGCAGTGCCCCCCCCGAAGGACAGACTCGCACAGATACGCAGTATTTT

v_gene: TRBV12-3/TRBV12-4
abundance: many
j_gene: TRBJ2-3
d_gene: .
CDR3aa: CASSPEGWQSTDTQYF
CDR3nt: TGTGCCAGCAGCCCTGAGGGCTGGCAGAGCACAGATACGCAGTATTTT

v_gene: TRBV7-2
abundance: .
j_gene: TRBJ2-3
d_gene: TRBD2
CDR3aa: CASSYPGLAETTDTQYF
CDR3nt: TGTGCCAGCAGCTACCCGGGACTAGCGGAGACCACAGATACGCAGTATTTT

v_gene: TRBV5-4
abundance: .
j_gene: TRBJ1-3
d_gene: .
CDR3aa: CASSSDGPSSGNTIYF
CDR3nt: TGTGCCAGCAGTTCAGATGGACCCAGCTCTGGAAACACCATATATTTT

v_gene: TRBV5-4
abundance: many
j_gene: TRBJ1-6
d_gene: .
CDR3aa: CASSLEGNRNSPLHF
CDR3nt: TGTGCCAGCAGCTTGGAGGGGAATCGGAATTCACCCCTCCACTTT

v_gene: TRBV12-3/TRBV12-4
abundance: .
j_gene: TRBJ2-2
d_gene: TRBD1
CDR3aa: CASGPRSFAGSDRAGELFF
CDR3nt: TGTGCCAGCGGGCCCCGATCCTTCGCCGGAAGTGACAGGGCCGGGGAGCTGTTTTTT

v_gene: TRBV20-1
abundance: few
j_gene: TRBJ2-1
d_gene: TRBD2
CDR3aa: CSARVAGGSLEQFF
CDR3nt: TGCAGTGCTAGAGTAGCGGGGGGGAGCCTTGAGCAGTTCTTC

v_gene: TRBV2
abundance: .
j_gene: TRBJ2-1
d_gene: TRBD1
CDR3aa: CASSPTDRGYYNEQFF
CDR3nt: TGTGCCAGCAGCCCCACGGACAGGGGATACTACAATGAGCAGTTCTTC

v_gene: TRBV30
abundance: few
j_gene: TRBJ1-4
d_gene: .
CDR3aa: CAWSGSNNEKLFF
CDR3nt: TGTGCCTGGAGTGGATCGAATAATGAAAAACTGTTTTTT

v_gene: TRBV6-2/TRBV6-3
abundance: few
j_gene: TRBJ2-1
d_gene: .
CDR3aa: CASSYVPHIQFF
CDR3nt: TGTGCCAGCAGTTACGTACCCCACATCCAGTTCTTC

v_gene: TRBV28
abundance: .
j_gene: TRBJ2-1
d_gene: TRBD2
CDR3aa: CASSSADSGGLSYNEQFF
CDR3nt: TGTGCCAGCAGTTCAGCGGATAGCGGGGGTCTCTCCTACAATGAGCAGTTCTTC

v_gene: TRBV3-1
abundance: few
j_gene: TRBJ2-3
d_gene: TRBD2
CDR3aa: CASSPRTSGESSTDTQYF
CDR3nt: TGTGCCAGCAGCCCACGGACTAGCGGGGAATCTAGCACAGATACGCAGTATTTT

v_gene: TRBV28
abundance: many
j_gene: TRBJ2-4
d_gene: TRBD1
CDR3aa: CASRPGQANLNIQYF
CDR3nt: TGTGCCAGCAGGCCGGGACAGGCTAACCTAAACATTCAGTACTTC

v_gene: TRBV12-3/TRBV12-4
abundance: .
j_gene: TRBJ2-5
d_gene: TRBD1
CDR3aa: CASSVKWDSQETQYF
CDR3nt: TGTGCCAGCAGCGTGAAATGGGACAGCCAAGAGACCCAGTACTTC

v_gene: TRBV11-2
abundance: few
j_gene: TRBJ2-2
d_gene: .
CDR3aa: CASSLPLGSANTANTGELFF
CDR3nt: TGTGCCAGCAGCCTTCCCCTCGGATCCGCTAATACAGCGAACACCGGGGAGCTGTTTTTT

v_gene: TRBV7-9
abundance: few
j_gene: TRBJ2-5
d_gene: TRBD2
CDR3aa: CASSSGTSGVETQYF
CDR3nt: TGTGCCAGCAGCTCCGGGACTAGCGGGGTTGAGACCCAGTACTTC

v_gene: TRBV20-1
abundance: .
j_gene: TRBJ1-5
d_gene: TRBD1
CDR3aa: CSAREGGTGGQPQHF
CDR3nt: TGCAGTGCTAGAGAGGGCGGGACAGGGGGTCAGCCCCAGCATTTT

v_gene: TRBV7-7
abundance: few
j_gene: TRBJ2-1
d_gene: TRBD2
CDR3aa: CASSLDPAGSSYNEQFF
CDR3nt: TGTGCCAGCAGCTTAGACCCAGCGGGGAGCTCCTACAATGAGCAGTTCTTC

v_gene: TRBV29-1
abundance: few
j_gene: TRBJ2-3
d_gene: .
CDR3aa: CSVGRHEGDTQYF
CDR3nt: TGCAGCGTTGGACGCCACGAGGGAGATACGCAGTATTTT

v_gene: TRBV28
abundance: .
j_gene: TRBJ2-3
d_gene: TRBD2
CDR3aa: CASRESGGSTDTQYF
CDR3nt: TGTGCCAGTAGAGAAAGCGGGGGTAGCACAGATACGCAGTATTTT

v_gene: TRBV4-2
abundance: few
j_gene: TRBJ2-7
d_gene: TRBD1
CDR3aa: CASTPMIGGLTPYLTYEQYF
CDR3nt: TGTGCCAGCACCCCAATGATAGGGGGCTTAACCCCCTACTTGACCTACGAGCAGTACTTC

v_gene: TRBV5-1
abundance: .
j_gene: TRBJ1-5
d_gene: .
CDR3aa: CASSLDGSDQPQHF
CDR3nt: TGCGCCAGCAGCTTGGATGGGTCAGATCAGCCCCAGCATTTT

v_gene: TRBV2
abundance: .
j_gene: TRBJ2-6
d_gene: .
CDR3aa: CASSVTPGANVLTF
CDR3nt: TGTGCCAGCAGTGTGACACCCGGGGCCAACGTCCTGACTTTC

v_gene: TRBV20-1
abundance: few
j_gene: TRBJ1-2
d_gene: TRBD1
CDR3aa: CSARVRDRGYGYTF
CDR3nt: TGCAGTGCTAGAGTCCGGGACAGGGGGTATGGCTACACCTTC

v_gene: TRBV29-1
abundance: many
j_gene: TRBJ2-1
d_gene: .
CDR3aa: CSVAPHDRSAQFF
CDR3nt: TGCAGCGTCGCCCCACACGACAGGTCCGCGCAGTTCTTC

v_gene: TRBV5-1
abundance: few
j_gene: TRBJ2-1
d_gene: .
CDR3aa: CASSSDPTTIYNEQFF
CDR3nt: TGCGCCAGCAGCTCAGATCCGACTACAATTTACAATGAGCAGTTCTTC

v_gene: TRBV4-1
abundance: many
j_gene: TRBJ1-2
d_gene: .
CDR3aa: CASSQDYESTNYGYTF
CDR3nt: TGCGCCAGCAGCCAAGATTACGAGTCTACTAACTATGGCTACACCTTC

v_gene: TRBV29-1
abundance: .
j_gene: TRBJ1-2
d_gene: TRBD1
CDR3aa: CSARDRANYGYTF
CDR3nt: TGCAGCGCAAGGGACAGGGCGAACTATGGCTACACCTTC

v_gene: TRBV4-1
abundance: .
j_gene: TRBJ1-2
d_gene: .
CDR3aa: CASSQDVRGLNYGYTF
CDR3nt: TGCGCCAGCAGCCAAGACGTGAGGGGTCTAAACTATGGCTACACCTTC

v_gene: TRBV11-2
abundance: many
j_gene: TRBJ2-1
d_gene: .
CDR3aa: CASSLNRDFYNEQFF
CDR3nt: TGTGCCAGCAGCTTAAACCGGGACTTTTACAATGAGCAGTTCTTC

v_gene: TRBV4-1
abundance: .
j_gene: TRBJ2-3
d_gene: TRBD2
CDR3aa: CASSRSGGTSTDTQYF
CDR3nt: TGCGCCAGCAGCCGGAGCGGGGGGACTAGCACAGATACGCAGTATTTT

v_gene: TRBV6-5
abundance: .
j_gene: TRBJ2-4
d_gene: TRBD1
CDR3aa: CASSGDRRIQYF
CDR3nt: TGTGCCAGCAGCGGGGACAGGCGCATTCAGTACTTC

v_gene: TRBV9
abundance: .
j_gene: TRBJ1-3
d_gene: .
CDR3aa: CASSARGNSGNTIYF
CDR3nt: TGTGCCAGCAGCGCAAGGGGTAACTCTGGAAACACCATATATTTT

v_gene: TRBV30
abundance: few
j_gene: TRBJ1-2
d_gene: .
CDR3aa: CAWSVGPYGYTF
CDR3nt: TGTGCCTGGAGTGTCGGGCCCTATGGCTACACCTTC

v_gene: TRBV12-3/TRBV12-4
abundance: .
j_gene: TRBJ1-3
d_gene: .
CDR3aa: CASSLGRVSGNTIYF
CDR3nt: TGTGCCAGCAGTTTGGGTAGGGTCTCTGGAAACACCATATATTTT

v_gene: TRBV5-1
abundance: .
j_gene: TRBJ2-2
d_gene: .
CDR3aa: CASNPVSGRTGELFF
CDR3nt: TGCGCCAGCAACCCCGTGTCAGGACGCACCGGGGAGCTGTTTTTT

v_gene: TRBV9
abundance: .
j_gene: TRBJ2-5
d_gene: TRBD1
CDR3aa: CASSIGTGEETQYF
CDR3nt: TGTGCCAGCAGCATAGGGACAGGGGAAGAGACCCAGTACTTC

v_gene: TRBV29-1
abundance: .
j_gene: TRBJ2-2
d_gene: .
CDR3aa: CSVGWQANTGELFF
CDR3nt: TGCAGCGTTGGTTGGCAGGCTAACACCGGGGAGCTGTTTTTT

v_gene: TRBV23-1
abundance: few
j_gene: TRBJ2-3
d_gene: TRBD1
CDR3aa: CASSLRDRGSDTQYF
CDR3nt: TGCGCCAGCAGTCTCCGGGACAGGGGTTCAGATACGCAGTATTTT

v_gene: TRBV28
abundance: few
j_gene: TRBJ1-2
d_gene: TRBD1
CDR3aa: CASSQNRGYGYTF
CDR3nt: TGTGCCAGCAGCCAAAACAGGGGCTATGGCTACACCTTC

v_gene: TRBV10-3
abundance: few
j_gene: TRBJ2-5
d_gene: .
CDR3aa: CAITRGQGRSETQYF
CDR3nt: TGTGCCATCACCCGGGGGCAGGGGAGATCGGAGACCCAGTACTTC

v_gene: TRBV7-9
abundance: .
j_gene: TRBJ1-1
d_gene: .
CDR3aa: CASSLVEAGNTEAFF
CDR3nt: TGTGCCAGCAGCTTAGTAGAGGCCGGGAACACTGAAGCTTTCTTT

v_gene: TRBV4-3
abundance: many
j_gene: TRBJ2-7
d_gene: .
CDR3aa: CASSQAQTATLAYEQYF
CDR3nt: TGCGCCAGCAGCCAAGCCCAGACCGCCACACTAGCCTACGAGCAGTACTTC

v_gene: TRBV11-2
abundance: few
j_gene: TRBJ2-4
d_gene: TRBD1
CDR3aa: CASSFGFWTGGSGGAKNIQYF
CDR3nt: TGTGCCAGCAGCTTTGGTTTTTGGACAGGGGGTTCCGGGGGAGCCAAAAACATTCAGTACTTC

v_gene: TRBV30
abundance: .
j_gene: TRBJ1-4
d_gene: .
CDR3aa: CAFGQREHGKLFF
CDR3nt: TGTGCCTTTGGACAGCGCGAACATGGAAAACTGTTTTTT

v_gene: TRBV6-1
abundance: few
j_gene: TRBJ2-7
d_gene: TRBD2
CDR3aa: CASSALTSGGAPYEQYF
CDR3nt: TGTGCCAGCAGTGCCCTGACTAGCGGGGGGGCCCCCTACGAGCAGTACTTC

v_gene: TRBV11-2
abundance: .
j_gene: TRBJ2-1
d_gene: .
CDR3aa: CASSNVSYNEQFF
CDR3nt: TGTGCCAGCAGCAATGTCTCCTACAATGAGCAGTTCTTC

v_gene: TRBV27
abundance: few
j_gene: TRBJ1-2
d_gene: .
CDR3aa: CASSLSKGQPYGYTF
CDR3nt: TGTGCCAGCAGTTTATCGAAAGGGCAGCCCTATGGCTACACCTTC

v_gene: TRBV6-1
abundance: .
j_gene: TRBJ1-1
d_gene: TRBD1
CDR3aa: CASTLGWTGEGITEAFF
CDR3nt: TGTGCCAGCACCTTAGGATGGACAGGGGAAGGAATCACTGAAGCTTTCTTT

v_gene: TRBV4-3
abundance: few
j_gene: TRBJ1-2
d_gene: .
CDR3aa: CASSQDIRVGNYGYTF
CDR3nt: TGCGCCAGCAGCCAAGATATAAGGGTTGGTAACTATGGCTACACCTTC

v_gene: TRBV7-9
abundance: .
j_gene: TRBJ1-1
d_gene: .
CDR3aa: CASSRGQGEWNTEAFF
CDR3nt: TGTGCCAGCAGCCGAGGGCAGGGTGAATGGAACACTGAAGCTTTCTTT